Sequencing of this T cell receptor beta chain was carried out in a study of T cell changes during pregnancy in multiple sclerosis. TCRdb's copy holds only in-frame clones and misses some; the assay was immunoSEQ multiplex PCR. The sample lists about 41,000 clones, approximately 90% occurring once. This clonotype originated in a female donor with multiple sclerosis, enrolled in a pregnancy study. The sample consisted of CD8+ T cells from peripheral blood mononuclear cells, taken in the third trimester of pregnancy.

CDR3 nucleotide sequence: TGTGCCAGCAGCTTAACAGGGGATACTGAAGCTTTCTTT. Amino acids: CASSLTGDTEAFF. The V call is TRBV5-5, the J call TRBJ1-1; 7 bases are shared with TRBD1. The germline CDR1 and CDR2 sequences are SGHKS and YYEKEE (reference sequence). This CDR3 is built from 13 residues. V lost 2 bases, J lost 5 bases, and 3 bases stayed unmatched.